This T cell receptor beta chain comes out of a study of early T cells in non-severe SARS-CoV-2 infection. Study in general: Chains from this unsorted whole-blood bulk RNA could not be paired.

In this sample, this clonotype turned up many times. Its antigen remains unknown. Study findings and constraints: A preference for anti-spike CD8 responses marked VDJdb matching, which missed private and CD4 specificities.

Trimming took 1 base from V and 7 from J, leaving 8 bases between them. CDR1 is MNHNS, CDR2 SASEGT, per germline. The CDR3 contains 14 residues. As part of library construction, unique molecular identifiers were attached to individual cDNA molecules. A single record per CDR3 protein comes from TCRdb applying MiXCR to the 5' RACE reads. The profile covers approximately 39,000 distinct CDR3 sequences, with about 5% appearing a single time and 15% to 20% taken by the ten largest. The receptor was derived from an adult who was a healthcare worker with PCR-confirmed SARS-CoV-2 infection or an uninfected control (not recorded which). The chain has TRBV6-1 and TRBJ1-6; D not resolved. The sequencing input was whole blood. The CDR3 DNA follows: TGTGCCAGCAGTGAAGTTGGCGGCAATTCACCCCTCCACTTT. It codes for CASSEVGGNSPLHF.